This TCR beta chain was observed in a study of cytomegalovirus exposure and HLA in healthy donors. Findings of the study overall: Among the CMV-associated chains, a few were confirmed in vitro as specific for CMV antigens. According to reports, the classifier identified cytomegalovirus status with high specificity and sensitivity.

Generated by immunoSEQ multiplex PCR, the TCRdb table keeps only in-frame clones and is missing some. This sample has 110,000 or so clones, with about 94% found just once. Notes on this clone: Its antigen is as yet unknown.

Sequencing used PBMCs. This sequence was found in a woman aged 18-29 years in good health and CMV-seronegative.

The CDR3 nucleotides are TGTGCCAGCAGCCCCGATAGCCCGAACACCGGGGAGCTGTTTTTT. Translating it yields CASSPDSPNTGELFF. This chain links TRBV5-4 with TRBJ2-2, with no clear D. The CDR3 length is 15 residues. V shed 4 bases and J shed 0 bases, with 10 bases lying between them. The germline V gene encodes CDR1 SGHNT and CDR2 YYREEE (reference sequence).